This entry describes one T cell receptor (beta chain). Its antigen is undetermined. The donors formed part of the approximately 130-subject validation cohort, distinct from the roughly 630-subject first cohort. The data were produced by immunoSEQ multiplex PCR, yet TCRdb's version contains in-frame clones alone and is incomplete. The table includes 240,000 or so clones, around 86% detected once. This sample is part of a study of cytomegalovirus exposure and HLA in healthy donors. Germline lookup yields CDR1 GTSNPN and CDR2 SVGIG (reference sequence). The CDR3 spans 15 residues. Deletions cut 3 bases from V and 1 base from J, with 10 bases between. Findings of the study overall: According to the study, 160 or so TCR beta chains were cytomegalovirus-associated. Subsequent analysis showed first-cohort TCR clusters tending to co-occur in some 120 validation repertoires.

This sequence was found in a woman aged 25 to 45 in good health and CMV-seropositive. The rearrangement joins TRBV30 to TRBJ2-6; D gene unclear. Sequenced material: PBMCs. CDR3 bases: TGTGCCTGGAGACCCGTGAGGTCTGGGGCCAACGTCCTGACTTTC. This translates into CAWRPVRSGANVLTF.